The rows below give T cell receptor beta chains drawn from one sample of a study of T cells in Graves' hyperthyroidism and ophthalmopathy. In TCRdb, the multiplex PCR reads were re-called with MiXCR into one record per CDR3 protein. The profile covers approximately 32,000 distinct CDR3 sequences, with roughly 52% appearing a single time and approximately 6% taken by the ten largest. Specimen: blood. These receptors were taken from a woman in her fifties or sixties with Graves' hyperthyroidism that later progressed to Graves' ophthalmopathy. CDR3s include the opening cysteine and the closing phenylalanine or tryptophan. The D gene is left open where the match is weak. A clone size is listed for some rows: how often the clone was seen (once, few, many), or a class if it is expanded.

j_gene	v_gene	abundance	d_gene	CDR3nt	CDR3aa
TRBJ2-5	TRBV5-1	once	TRBD1	TGCGCCAGCAGCTTAGGTACAGGGGGCATCGAGACCCAGTACTTC	CASSLGTGGIETQYF
TRBJ2-2	TRBV2	-	-	TGTGCCAGCACAACCGGGACTCCCACCGGGGAGCTGTTTTTT	CASTTGTPTGELFF
TRBJ2-1	TRBV7-3	-	TRBD2	TGTGCCAGCAGCCTACTAGCGGGAGGGCCGGCTAATGAGCAGTTCTTC	CASSLLAGGPANEQFF
TRBJ2-7	TRBV7-8	-	TRBD1	TGTGCCAGCAGCCCTTCGGACAGGGGCCACGAGCAGTACTTC	CASSPSDRGHEQYF
TRBJ2-7	TRBV4-1	-	-	TGCGCCAGCAGCGGAGTTGGGGGATACGAGCAGTACTTC	CASSGVGGYEQYF
TRBJ1-2	TRBV20-1	-	TRBD1	TGCAGTGCCAGCAGCGTACAGGGGGGCTATGGCTACACCTTC	CSASSVQGGYGYTF
TRBJ2-7	TRBV6-5	many	-	TGTGCCAGCAGTTACAATGACATTTCTTCCTACGAGCAGTACTTC	CASSYNDISSYEQYF
TRBJ2-1	TRBV20-1	-	-	TGCAGTGTCGAAAGACAGGAGCAGTCCTTC	CSVERQEQSF
TRBJ1-2	TRBV19	-	TRBD1	TGTGCCAGTAGTACGGGGACAGCTTCCTATGGCTACACCTTC	CASSTGTASYGYTF
TRBJ2-5	TRBV7-3	-	TRBD2	TGTGCCAGCAGCTCGATAGCGGGAGGGGGGACCCAGTACTTC	CASSSIAGGGTQYF
TRBJ2-1	TRBV15	medium-sized	TRBD2	TGTGCCACCAGCAGAGTTCTAGCGGGAGTAGTGGGCGAGCAGTTCTTC	CATSRVLAGVVGEQFF
TRBJ1-2	TRBV7-9	-	TRBD1	TGTGCCAGCAGCTTAGAAGGGACAGGGGGACGAGCTAACTATGGCTACACCTTC	CASSLEGTGGRANYGYTF
TRBJ2-7	TRBV6-4	-	-	TGTGCCATCAGTGGAGAATACGAGCAGTACTTC	CAISGEYEQYF
TRBJ2-1	TRBV19	many	-	TGTGCCAGTAGTATAGATGGGCGGGGACACACGACAGGTGAGCAGTTCTTC	CASSIDGRGHTTGEQFF
TRBJ1-5	TRBV3-1	many	TRBD1	TGTGCCAGCAGCCGCGGGACAGGGGGCAATCAGCCCCAGCATTTT	CASSRGTGGNQPQHF
TRBJ2-5	TRBV18	many	-	TGTGCCAGCTCACCAATCTCGGGTTTGGGAGAGACCCAGTACTTC	CASSPISGLGETQYF
TRBJ2-7	TRBV18	many	-	TGTGCCAGCTCACCAGGGGCCCAGACCTACGAGCAGTACTTC	CASSPGAQTYEQYF
TRBJ2-3	TRBV20-1	-	TRBD2	TGCAGTGCTAGAGTATCGGCTAGCGGGAGACAGGTTACGCAGTATTTT	CSARVSASGRQVTQYF
TRBJ2-7	TRBV10-3	-	TRBD2	TGTGCCATCAGTGAAACCGGGACTAGCGGGAGCAGCGAGCAGTACTTC	CAISETGTSGSSEQYF
TRBJ1-5	TRBV10-3	many	-	TGTGCCATCAGTGAAACGGGTAGGGGGGGGCGTAATCAGCCCCAGCATTTT	CAISETGRGGRNQPQHF
TRBJ1-2	TRBV4-1	many	-	TGCGCCAGCAGCCAAGATCATTGGGGAGGTGGCTACACCTTC	CASSQDHWGGGYTF
TRBJ1-1	TRBV2	-	TRBD1	TGTGCCAGCAGTGTCGGGACAGCGAACACTGAAGCTTTCTTT	CASSVGTANTEAFF
TRBJ2-2	TRBV20-1	-	-	TGCAGTGCTAGAGGGGTAGGCAGCACTGGGGAGCTGTTTTTT	CSARGVGSTGELFF
TRBJ2-1	TRBV24-1	-	TRBD2	TGTGCCACCAGTGCGCGACTAGCGGGAGGGCCAAAGCAGTTCTTC	CATSARLAGGPKQFF
TRBJ2-7	TRBV11-2	many	-	TGTGCCAGCAGCTCAGACAGGTTTCTGCGGGAGCAGTACTTC	CASSSDRFLREQYF
TRBJ1-6	TRBV7-9	-	-	TGTGCCGGCAGCTCGAGAGCGCGGGGTAATTCATCCCTCCACTTT	CAGSSRARGNSSLHF
TRBJ1-5	TRBV27	many	-	TGTGCCAGCAGTTTAAGGCGCAATCAGCCCCAGCATTTT	CASSLRRNQPQHF
TRBJ1-3	TRBV7-2	many	-	TGTGCCAGCAGCTTAGGGACAGTGTCTGGAAACACCATATATTTT	CASSLGTVSGNTIYF